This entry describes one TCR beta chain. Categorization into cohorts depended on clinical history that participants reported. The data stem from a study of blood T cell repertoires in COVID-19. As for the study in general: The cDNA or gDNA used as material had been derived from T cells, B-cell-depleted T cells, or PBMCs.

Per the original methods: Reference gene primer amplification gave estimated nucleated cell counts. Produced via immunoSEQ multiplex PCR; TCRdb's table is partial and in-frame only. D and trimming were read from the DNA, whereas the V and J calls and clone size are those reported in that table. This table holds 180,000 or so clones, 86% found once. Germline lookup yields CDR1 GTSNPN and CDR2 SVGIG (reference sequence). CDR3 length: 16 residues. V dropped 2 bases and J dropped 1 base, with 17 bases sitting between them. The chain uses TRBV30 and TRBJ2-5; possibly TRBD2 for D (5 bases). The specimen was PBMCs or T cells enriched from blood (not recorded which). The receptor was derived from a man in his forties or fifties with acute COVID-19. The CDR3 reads CAWSYGSAGGQETQYF. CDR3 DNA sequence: TGTGCCTGGAGTTACGGCTCTGCGGGCGGCCAAGAGACCCAGTACTTC.